This TCR beta chain was observed in a study of blood T cell repertoires in COVID-19. Per the germline V gene, CDR1 is MDHEN and CDR2 is SYDVKM. V gave up 2 bases and J gave up 10 bases, with 14 bases separating them. The length of the CDR3 is 13 residues. In the study's own analysis: The authors estimated nucleated cell counts from reference gene primer amplification. TCRdb keeps only in-frame clones here, not all; method: immunoSEQ multiplex PCR. That table is the source of V, J and clone size, and D and trimming were worked out from the DNA. The profile shows some 130,000 clones, around 88% of them singletons.

Input material: peripheral blood. The clonotype comes from a man aged 60-69 years with COVID-19, enrolled during active disease. The V and J genes are TRBV28 and TRBJ1-1; D might be TRBD1 (5 bases). The CDR3 here is CASSLTTGEGAFF. Here the CDR3 DNA reads TGTGCCAGCAGTTTAACTACGGGGGAGGGAGCTTTCTTT.